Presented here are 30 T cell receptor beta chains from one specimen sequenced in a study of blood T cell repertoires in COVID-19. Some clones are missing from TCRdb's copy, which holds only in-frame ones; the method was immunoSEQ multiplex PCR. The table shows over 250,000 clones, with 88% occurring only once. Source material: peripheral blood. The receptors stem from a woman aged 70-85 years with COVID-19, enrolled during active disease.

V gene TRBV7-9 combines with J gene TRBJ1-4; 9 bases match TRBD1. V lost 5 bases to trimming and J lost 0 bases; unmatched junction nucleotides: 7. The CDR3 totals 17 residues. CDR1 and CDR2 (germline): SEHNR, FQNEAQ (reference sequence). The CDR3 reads CASSLGTGRATNEKLFF. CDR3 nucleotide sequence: TGTGCCAGCAGCCTTGGGACAGGGAGGGCAACTAATGAAAAACTGTTTTTT. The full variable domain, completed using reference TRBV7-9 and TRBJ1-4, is DTGVSQNPRHKITKRGQNVTFRCDPISEHNRLYWYRQTLGQGPEFLTYFQNEAQLEKSRLLSDRFSAERPKGSFSTLEIQRTEQGDSAMYLCASSLGTGRATNEKLFFGSGTQLSVL.

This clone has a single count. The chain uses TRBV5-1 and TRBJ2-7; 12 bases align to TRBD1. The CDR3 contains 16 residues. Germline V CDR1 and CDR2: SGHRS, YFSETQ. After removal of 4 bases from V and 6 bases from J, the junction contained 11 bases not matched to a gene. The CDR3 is CASSVYRDRGPGEQYF. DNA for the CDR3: TGCGCCAGCAGCGTTTACCGGGACAGGGGGCCAGGCGAGCAGTACTTC.

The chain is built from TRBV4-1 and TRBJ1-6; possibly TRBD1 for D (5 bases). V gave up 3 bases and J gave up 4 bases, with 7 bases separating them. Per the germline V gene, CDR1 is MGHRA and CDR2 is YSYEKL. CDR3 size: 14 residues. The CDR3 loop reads CASSHDSYNSPLHF. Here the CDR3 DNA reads TGCGCCAGCAGCCATGACAGTTATAATTCACCCCTCCACTTT.

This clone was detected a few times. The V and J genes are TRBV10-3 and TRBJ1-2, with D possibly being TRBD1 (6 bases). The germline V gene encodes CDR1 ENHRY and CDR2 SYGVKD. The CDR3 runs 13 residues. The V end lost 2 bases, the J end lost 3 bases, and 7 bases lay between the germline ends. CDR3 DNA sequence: TGTGCCATCAGTGAGCCAGGGGACTATGGCTACACCTTC. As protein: CAISEPGDYGYTF.

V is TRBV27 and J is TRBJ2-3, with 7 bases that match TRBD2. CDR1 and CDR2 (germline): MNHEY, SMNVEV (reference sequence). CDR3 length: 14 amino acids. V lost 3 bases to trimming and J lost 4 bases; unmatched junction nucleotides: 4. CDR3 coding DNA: TGTGCCAGCAGTTTCGGCGGGAGTTCAGATACGCAGTATTTT. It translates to CASSFGGSSDTQYF.

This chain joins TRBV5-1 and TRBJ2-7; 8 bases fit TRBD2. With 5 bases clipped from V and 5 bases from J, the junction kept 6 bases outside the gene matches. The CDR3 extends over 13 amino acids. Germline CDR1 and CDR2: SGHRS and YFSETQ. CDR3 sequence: CASRSGSTDEQYF. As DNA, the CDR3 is TGCGCCAGCAGAAGCGGGAGCACCGACGAGCAGTACTTC. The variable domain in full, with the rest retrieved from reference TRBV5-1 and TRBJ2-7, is KAGVTQTPRYLIKTRGQQVTLSCSPISGHRSVSWYQQTPGQGLQFLFEYFSETQRNKGNFPGRFSGRQFSNSRSEMNVSTLELGDSALYLCASRSGSTDEQYFGPGTRLTVT.

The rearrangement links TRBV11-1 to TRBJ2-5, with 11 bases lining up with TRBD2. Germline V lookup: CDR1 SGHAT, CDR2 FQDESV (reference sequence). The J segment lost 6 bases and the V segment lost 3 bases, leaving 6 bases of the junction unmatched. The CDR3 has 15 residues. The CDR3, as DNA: TGTGCCAGCAGCTTTAGCGGGAGGGCCGACAAGACCCAGTACTTC. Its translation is CASSFSGRADKTQYF.

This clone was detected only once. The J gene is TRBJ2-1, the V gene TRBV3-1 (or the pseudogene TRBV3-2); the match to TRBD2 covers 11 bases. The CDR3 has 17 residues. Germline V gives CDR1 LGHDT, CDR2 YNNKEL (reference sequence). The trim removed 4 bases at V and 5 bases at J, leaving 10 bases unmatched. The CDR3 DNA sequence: TGTGCCAGCAGCCCACTCGAGACTAGCGGGAACGACAATGAGCAGTTCTTC. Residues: CASSPLETSGNDNEQFF.

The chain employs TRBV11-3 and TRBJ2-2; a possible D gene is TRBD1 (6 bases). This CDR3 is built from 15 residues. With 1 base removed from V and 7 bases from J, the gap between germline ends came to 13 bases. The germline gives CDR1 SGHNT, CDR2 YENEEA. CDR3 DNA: TGTGCCAGCAGCTTAGTTTCAGGGGCTGGCGGGGAGCTGTTTTTT. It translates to CASSLVSGAGGELFF.

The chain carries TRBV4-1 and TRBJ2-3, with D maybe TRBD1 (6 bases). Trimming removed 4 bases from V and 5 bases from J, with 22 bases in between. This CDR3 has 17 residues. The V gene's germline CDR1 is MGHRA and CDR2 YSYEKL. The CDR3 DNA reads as TGCGCCAGCAGCCTAAACCGGGACACAAGACGAGGAGATACGCAGTATTTT. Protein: CASSLNRDTRRGDTQYF.

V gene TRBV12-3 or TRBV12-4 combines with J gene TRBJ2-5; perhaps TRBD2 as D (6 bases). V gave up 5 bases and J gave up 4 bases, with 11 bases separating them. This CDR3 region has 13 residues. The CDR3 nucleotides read TGTGCCAGCAGTCCCGGGACTGTAGAGACCCAGTACTTC. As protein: CASSPGTVETQYF.

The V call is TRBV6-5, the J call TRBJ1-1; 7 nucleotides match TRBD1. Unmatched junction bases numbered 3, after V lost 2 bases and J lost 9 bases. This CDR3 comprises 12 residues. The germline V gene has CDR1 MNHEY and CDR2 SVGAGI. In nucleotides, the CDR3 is TGTGCCAGCAGTTACCTACAGGGGAAAGCTTTCTTT. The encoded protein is CASSYLQGKAFF.

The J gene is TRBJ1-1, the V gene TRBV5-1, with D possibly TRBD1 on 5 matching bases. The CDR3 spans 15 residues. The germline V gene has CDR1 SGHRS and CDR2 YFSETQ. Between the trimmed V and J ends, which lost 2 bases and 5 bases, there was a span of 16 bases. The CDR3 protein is CASSFQGGDTTEAFF. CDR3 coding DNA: TGCGCCAGCAGCTTCCAGGGAGGGGATACAACTGAAGCTTTCTTT.

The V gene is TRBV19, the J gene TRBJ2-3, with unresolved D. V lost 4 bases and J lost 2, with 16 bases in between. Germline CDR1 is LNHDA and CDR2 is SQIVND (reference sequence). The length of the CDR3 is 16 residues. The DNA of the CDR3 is TGTGCCAGTAGTACCGCACTCAACCCAACCACAGATACGCAGTATTTT. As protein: CASSTALNPTTDTQYF.

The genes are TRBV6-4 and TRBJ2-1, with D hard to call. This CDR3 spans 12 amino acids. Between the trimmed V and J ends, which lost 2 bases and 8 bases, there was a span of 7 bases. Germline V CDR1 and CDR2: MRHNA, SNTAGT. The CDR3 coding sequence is TGTGCCAGCAGTGACAACGGAGATGAGCAGTTCTTC. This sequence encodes CASSDNGDEQFF.

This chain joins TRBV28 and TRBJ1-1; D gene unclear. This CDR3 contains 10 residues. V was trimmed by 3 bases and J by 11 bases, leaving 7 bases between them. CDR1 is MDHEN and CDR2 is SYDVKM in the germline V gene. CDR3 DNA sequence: TGTGCCAGCAGTTTCGAGAAGGCTTTCTTT. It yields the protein CASSFEKAFF.

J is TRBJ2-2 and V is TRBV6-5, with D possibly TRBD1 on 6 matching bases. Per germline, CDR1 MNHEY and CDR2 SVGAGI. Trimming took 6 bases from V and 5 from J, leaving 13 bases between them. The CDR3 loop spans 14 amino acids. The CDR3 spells CASRQGVWTGELFF. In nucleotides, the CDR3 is TGTGCCAGCAGACAGGGTGTCTGGACCGGGGAGCTGTTTTTT.

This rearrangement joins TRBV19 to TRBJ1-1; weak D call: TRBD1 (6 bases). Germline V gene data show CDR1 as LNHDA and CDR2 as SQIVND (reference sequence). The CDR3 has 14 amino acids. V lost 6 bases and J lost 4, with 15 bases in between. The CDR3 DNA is TGTGCCAGTAGCAACCCCGACAGGACCACTGAAGCTTTCTTT. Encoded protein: CASSNPDRTTEAFF.

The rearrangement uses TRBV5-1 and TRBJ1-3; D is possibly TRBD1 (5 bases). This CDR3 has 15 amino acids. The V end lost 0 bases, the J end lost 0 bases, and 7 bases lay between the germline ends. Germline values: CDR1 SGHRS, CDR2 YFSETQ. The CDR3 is CASSLVGDSGNTIYF. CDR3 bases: TGCGCCAGCAGCTTGGTAGGGGACTCTGGAAACACCATATATTTT. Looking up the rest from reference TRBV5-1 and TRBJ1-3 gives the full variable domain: KAGVTQTPRYLIKTRGQQVTLSCSPISGHRSVSWYQQTPGQGLQFLFEYFSETQRNKGNFPGRFSGRQFSNSRSEMNVSTLELGDSALYLCASSLVGDSGNTIYFGEGSWLTVV.

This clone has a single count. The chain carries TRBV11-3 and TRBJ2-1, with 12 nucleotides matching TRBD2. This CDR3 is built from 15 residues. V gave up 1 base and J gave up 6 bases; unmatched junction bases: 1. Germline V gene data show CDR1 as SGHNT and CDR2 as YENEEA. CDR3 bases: TGTGCCAGCAGCTTAGGGACTAGCGGGACCAATGAGCAGTTCTTC. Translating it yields CASSLGTSGTNEQFF.

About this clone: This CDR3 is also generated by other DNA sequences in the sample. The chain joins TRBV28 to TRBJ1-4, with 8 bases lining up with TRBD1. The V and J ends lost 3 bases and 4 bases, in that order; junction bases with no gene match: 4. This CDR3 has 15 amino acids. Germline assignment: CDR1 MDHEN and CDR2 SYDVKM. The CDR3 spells CASSFSGQGNEKLFF. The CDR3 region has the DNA TGTGCCAGCAGTTTTTCAGGACAGGGTAATGAAAAACTGTTTTTT.

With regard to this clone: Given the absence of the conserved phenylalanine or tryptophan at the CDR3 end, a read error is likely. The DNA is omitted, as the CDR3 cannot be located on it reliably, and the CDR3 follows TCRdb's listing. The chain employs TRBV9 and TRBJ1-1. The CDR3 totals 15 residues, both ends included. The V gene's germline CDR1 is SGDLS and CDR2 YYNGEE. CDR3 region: CASSVGDHMRVGFDI.

CDR3 region: CSATPSYEQYF. The CDR3, as DNA: TGCAGTGCTACTCCCAGCTACGAGCAGTACTTC. This rearrangement joins TRBV20-1 to TRBJ2-7; D not certain. The CDR3 extends over 11 amino acids. Trimming pared 4 bases from V and 3 bases from J, leaving 7 bases between. Per the germline V gene, CDR1 is DFQATT and CDR2 is SNEGSKA (reference sequence).

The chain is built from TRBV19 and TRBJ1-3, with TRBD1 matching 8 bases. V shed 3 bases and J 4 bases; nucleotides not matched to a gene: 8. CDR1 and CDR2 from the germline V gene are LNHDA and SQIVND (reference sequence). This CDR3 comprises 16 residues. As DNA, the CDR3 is TGTGCCAGTAGTATGAACCAGGACAGGGTCGGAAACACCATATATTTT. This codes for CASSMNQDRVGNTIYF.

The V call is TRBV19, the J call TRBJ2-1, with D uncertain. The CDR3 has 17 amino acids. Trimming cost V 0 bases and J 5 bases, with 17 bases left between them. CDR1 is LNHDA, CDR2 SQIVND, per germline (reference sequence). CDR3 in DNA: TGTGCCAGTAGTATAGAAGGTAGCCGGGTATTGGACAATGAGCAGTTCTTC. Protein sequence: CASSIEGSRVLDNEQFF.

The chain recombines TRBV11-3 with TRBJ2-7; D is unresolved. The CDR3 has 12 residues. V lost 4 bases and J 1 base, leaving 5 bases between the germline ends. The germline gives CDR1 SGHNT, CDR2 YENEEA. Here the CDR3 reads CASSYMSYEQYF. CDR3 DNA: TGTGCCAGCAGCTATATGTCCTACGAGCAGTACTTC.

CDR3 residues: CASSQGFNSGANVLTF. The CDR3 nucleotides read TGCGCCAGCAGCCAAGGTTTTAACTCTGGGGCCAACGTCCTGACTTTC. The chain links TRBV4-1 to TRBJ2-6; the D is unclear. Trimming removed 1 base from V and 0 bases from J, with 7 bases in between. The CDR3 covers 16 residues. CDR1 is MGHRA, CDR2 YSYEKL, per germline.

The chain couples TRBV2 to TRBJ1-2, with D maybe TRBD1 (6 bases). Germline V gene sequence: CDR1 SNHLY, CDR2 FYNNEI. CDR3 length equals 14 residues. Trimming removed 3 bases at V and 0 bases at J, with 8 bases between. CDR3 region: CASSDRTANYGYTF. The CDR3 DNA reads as TGTGCCAGCAGTGATAGGACAGCTAACTATGGCTACACCTTC.

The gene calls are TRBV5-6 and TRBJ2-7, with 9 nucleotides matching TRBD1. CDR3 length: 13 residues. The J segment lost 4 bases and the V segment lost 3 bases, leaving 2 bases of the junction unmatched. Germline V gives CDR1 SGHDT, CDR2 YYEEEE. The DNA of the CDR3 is TGTGCCAGCAGCTACGGACAGGGGTACGAGCAGTACTTC. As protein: CASSYGQGYEQYF.

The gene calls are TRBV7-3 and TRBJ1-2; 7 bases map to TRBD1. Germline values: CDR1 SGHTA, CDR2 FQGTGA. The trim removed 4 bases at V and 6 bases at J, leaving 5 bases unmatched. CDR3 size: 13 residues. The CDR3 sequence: CASSSTGTDGYTF. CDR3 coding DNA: TGTGCCAGCAGCTCGACAGGGACGGATGGCTACACCTTC.